The rows below give T cell receptor beta chains drawn from one sample of a study of T cells after yellow fever vaccination. In TCRdb, the 5' RACE reads were re-called with MiXCR into one record per CDR3 protein. The sample has 95,000 to 100,000 distinct CDR3 sequences; approximately 5.5% are singletons. This specimen consisted of CD8+ T cells sorted from PBMCs, obtained 10 days after the yellow fever booster vaccination. The receptor set was obtained from a man between 18 and 35 years old who received the YFV17D yellow fever vaccine. Both conserved end residues are trimmed from each CDR3. The order of the fields is J gene, V gene, CDR3 protein.

j_call: TRBJ1-4
v_call: TRBV11-2
cdr3_aa: ASSGSTREKLF

j_call: TRBJ1-1
v_call: TRBV28
cdr3_aa: ASGNRGNTEAF

j_call: TRBJ2-3
v_call: TRBV27
cdr3_aa: ASSSPWTSGGGYTQY

j_call: TRBJ2-7
v_call: TRBV4-1
cdr3_aa: ASSLKGGGTYEQY

j_call: TRBJ2-3
v_call: TRBV7-8
cdr3_aa: ASSLAPGTDTQY

j_call: TRBJ1-1
v_call: TRBV5-5
cdr3_aa: ASSLGGFSTEAF

j_call: TRBJ2-3
v_call: TRBV7-9
cdr3_aa: ASSFLSVADTQY

j_call: TRBJ2-7
v_call: TRBV12-3/TRBV12-4
cdr3_aa: ASSSRTNEQY

j_call: TRBJ2-7
v_call: TRBV6-5
cdr3_aa: ASSYRFGYEQY

j_call: TRBJ2-4
v_call: TRBV11-2
cdr3_aa: ASSLRDRGFAKNIQY

j_call: TRBJ2-3
v_call: TRBV5-6
cdr3_aa: ASSNGGAHTDTQY

j_call: TRBJ2-5
v_call: TRBV12-3/TRBV12-4
cdr3_aa: ASSPVREQETQY

j_call: TRBJ2-7
v_call: TRBV23-1
cdr3_aa: ASSHHVGSSYEQY

j_call: TRBJ1-2
v_call: TRBV2
cdr3_aa: ASSEGIAGARNSGYT

j_call: TRBJ2-1
v_call: TRBV7-6
cdr3_aa: ASSFVTSGGSYNEQF

j_call: TRBJ1-6
v_call: TRBV4-1
cdr3_aa: ASSQVGGSWNSPLH

j_call: TRBJ2-2
v_call: TRBV9
cdr3_aa: ASSVEGSPNTGELF

j_call: TRBJ2-1
v_call: TRBV30
cdr3_aa: AWSARNEQF

j_call: TRBJ2-1
v_call: TRBV12-3/TRBV12-4
cdr3_aa: ASSRQLVFGEQF

j_call: TRBJ2-2
v_call: TRBV4-3
cdr3_aa: ASSHGQGAWGELF

j_call: TRBJ2-3
v_call: TRBV6-2/TRBV6-3
cdr3_aa: ASSYWSAGRVNTQY

j_call: TRBJ2-5
v_call: TRBV27
cdr3_aa: ASSAVTDIGETQY

j_call: TRBJ2-7
v_call: TRBV4-3
cdr3_aa: ASSQAWVGTGFREQY

j_call: TRBJ1-2
v_call: TRBV9
cdr3_aa: ASSSGRGYT

j_call: TRBJ1-5
v_call: TRBV19
cdr3_aa: ASRKTGNSNQPQH

j_call: TRBJ1-1
v_call: TRBV6-6
cdr3_aa: AALGAEAF

j_call: TRBJ2-7
v_call: TRBV5-1
cdr3_aa: ASSIERGLIEQY

j_call: TRBJ2-5
v_call: TRBV6-2/TRBV6-3
cdr3_aa: ASTLTEQETQY

j_call: TRBJ2-1
v_call: TRBV27
cdr3_aa: ASTSGGGPAGAQF

j_call: TRBJ1-6
v_call: TRBV4-3
cdr3_aa: ASSLRGSSYNSPLH

j_call: TRBJ2-1
v_call: TRBV7-9
cdr3_aa: ASSLSSGGRNNEQF

j_call: TRBJ2-5
v_call: TRBV5-6
cdr3_aa: ASSRTSVLQETQY

j_call: TRBJ1-1
v_call: TRBV7-2
cdr3_aa: ASSPDRRAF

j_call: TRBJ1-2
v_call: TRBV20-1
cdr3_aa: SARALKDIGYGYT

j_call: TRBJ2-7
v_call: TRBV20-1
cdr3_aa: SAIWTSGAYEQY

j_call: TRBJ2-1
v_call: TRBV9
cdr3_aa: ASSVSGASSYNEQF

j_call: TRBJ1-2
v_call: TRBV25-1
cdr3_aa: ASRRGSYGYT

j_call: TRBJ2-1
v_call: TRBV3-1
cdr3_aa: AITTSGGRNEQF

j_call: TRBJ1-1
v_call: TRBV4-3
cdr3_aa: ASSQDRGGDTEAF

j_call: TRBJ1-2
v_call: TRBV12-3/TRBV12-4
cdr3_aa: ASTSTGGDGGYT

j_call: TRBJ2-4
v_call: TRBV7-8
cdr3_aa: ASSFHRDRGFIEAKNIQY

j_call: TRBJ2-7
v_call: TRBV12-5
cdr3_aa: ASGYGVSYEQY

j_call: TRBJ2-3
v_call: TRBV12-3/TRBV12-4
cdr3_aa: ASRDSGGWGDTQY

j_call: TRBJ2-7
v_call: TRBV6-5
cdr3_aa: ASGVGWASEQY

j_call: TRBJ2-3
v_call: TRBV12-3/TRBV12-4
cdr3_aa: ASSLRADTQY

j_call: TRBJ2-5
v_call: TRBV2
cdr3_aa: ASRDRGETQY

j_call: TRBJ2-2
v_call: TRBV7-6
cdr3_aa: ASSLVSGERRELF

j_call: TRBJ1-3
v_call: TRBV12-3/TRBV12-4
cdr3_aa: ASSTGTGVGNTIY

j_call: TRBJ2-1
v_call: TRBV5-5
cdr3_aa: ASSSAGQGRSYNEQF

j_call: TRBJ2-5
v_call: TRBV7-9
cdr3_aa: ASSSPYTYQETQY

j_call: TRBJ1-5
v_call: TRBV6-2/TRBV6-3
cdr3_aa: ASSDPGSKPQH

j_call: TRBJ1-2
v_call: TRBV5-6
cdr3_aa: ASSHVAAWANSDGYT

j_call: TRBJ1-6
v_call: TRBV7-9
cdr3_aa: ASSVTGRMNSPLH

j_call: TRBJ2-5
v_call: TRBV29-1
cdr3_aa: SVEDPRDIEYQETQY

j_call: TRBJ2-2
v_call: TRBV4-1
cdr3_aa: ASSQDRTPGELF